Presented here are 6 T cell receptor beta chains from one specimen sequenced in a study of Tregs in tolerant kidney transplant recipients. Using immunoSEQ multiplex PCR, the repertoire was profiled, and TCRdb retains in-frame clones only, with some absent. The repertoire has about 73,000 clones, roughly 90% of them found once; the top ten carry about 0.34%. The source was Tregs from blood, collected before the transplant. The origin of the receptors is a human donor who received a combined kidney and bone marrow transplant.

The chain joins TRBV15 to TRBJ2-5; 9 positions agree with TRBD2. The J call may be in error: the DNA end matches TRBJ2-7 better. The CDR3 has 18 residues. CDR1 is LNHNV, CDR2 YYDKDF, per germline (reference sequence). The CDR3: CATSSASGTNIIFSEQYF. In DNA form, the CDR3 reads TGTGCCACCAGCAGTGCTAGCGGGACCAATATTATTTTTAGCGAGCAGTACTTC.

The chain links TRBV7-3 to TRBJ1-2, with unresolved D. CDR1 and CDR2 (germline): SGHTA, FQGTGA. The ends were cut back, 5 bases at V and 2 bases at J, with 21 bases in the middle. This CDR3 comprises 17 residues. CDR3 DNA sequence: TGTGCCAGCAGCATCACCCCCACATTAACTGGGAACTATGGCTACACCTTC. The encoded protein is CASSITPTLTGNYGYTF.

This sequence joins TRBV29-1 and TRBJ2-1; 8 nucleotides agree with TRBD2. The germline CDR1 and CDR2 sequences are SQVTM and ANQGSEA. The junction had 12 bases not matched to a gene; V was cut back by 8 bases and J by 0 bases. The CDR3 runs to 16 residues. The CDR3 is CSPEPGRGGSYNEQFF. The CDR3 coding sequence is TGCAGCCCCGAACCGGGACGGGGGGGCTCCTACAATGAGCAGTTCTTC.

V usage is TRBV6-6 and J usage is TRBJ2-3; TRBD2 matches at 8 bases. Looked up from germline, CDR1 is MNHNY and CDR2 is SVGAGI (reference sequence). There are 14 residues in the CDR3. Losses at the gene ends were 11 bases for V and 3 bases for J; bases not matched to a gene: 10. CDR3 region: CAGSRGGWTDTQYF. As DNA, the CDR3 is TGTGCCGGCTCTCGGGGGGGATGGACAGATACGCAGTATTTT.

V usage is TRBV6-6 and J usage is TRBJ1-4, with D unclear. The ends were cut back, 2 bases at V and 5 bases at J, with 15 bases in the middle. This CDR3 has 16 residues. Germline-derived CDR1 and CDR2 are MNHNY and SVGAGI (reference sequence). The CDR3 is CASSYGIFFQNEKLFF. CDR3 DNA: TGTGCCAGCAGTTACGGTATCTTCTTTCAAAATGAAAAACTGTTTTTT.

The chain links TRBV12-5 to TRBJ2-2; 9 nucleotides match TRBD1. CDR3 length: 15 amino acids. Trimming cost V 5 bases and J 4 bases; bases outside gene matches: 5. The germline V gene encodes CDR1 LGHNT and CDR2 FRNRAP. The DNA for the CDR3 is TGTGCTAGTGGTCCGGACAGGGGAGGCACCGGGGAGCTGTTTTTT. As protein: CASGPDRGGTGELFF.